This T cell receptor beta chain is from a study of blood T cell repertoires in COVID-19. The data were produced by immunoSEQ multiplex PCR, yet TCRdb's version contains in-frame clones alone and is incomplete. The sample carries fewer than 350,000 clones, approximately 90% recorded once. The CDR3 is made up of 16 amino acids. With 5 bases clipped from V and 4 bases from J, the junction kept 11 bases outside the gene matches. Per germline, CDR1 KGHDR and CDR2 SFDVKD. Source material: peripheral blood. This chain uses TRBV24-1 with TRBJ2-5; 8 bases match TRBD1. The sequence was obtained from a man aged 30 to 39 with COVID-19, enrolled during active disease. CDR3 nucleotides: TGTGCCACCAGTGCCCCAGGACAGGGTGGGGGAGAGACCCAGTACTTC. Translated, it gives CATSAPGQGGGETQYF.